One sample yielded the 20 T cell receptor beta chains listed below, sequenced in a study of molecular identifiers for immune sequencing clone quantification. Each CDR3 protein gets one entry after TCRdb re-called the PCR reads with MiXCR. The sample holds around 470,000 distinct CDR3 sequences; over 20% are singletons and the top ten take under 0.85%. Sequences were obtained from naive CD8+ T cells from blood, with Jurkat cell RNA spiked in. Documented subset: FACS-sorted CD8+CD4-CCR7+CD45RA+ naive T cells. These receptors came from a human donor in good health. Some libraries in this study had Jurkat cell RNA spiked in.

The CDR3 DNA is TGTGCCAGCAGTTTATTGGGCAGGGGGGGTATAAACACTGAAGCTTTCTTT. Translated, it gives CASSLLGRGGINTEAFF. The J gene is TRBJ1-1, the V gene TRBV27; 7 nucleotides match TRBD1. After removal of 1 base from V and 2 bases from J, the junction contained 10 bases not matched to a gene. Looked up from germline, CDR1 is MNHEY and CDR2 is SMNVEV (reference sequence). There are 17 residues in the CDR3.

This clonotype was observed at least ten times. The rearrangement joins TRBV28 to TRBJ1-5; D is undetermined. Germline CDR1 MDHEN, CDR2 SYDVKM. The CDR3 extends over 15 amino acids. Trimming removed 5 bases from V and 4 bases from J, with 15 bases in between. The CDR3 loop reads CASSESLDVNQPQHF. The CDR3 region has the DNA TGTGCCAGCAGTGAATCACTGGACGTTAATCAGCCCCAGCATTTT.

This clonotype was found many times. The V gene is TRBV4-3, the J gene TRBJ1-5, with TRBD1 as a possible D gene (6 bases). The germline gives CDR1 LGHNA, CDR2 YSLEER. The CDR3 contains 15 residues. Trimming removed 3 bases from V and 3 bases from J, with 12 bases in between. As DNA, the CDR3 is TGCGCCAGCAGCCACGAGACAGGCGACAATCAGCCCCAGCATTTT. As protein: CASSHETGDNQPQHF.

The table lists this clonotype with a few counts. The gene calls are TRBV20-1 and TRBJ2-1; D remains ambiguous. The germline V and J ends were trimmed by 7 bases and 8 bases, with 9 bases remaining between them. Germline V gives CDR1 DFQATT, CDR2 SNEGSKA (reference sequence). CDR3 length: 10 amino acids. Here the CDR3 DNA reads TGCAGTGTCACGGTCTATGAGCAGTTCTTC. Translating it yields CSVTVYEQFF.

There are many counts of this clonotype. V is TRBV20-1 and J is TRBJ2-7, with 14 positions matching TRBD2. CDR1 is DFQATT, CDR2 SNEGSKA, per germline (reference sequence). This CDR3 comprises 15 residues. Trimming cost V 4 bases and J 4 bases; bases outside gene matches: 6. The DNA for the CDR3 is TGCAGTGCTACTCCGACTAGCGGGAGGGTTTACGAGCAGTACTTC. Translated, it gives CSATPTSGRVYEQYF.

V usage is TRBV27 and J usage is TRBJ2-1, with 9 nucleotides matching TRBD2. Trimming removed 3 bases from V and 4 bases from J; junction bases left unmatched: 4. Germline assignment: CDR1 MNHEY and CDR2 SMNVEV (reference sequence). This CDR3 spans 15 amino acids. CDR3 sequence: CASSFSGGAYNEQFF. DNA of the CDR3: TGTGCCAGCAGTTTTAGCGGGGGAGCTTACAATGAGCAGTTCTTC.

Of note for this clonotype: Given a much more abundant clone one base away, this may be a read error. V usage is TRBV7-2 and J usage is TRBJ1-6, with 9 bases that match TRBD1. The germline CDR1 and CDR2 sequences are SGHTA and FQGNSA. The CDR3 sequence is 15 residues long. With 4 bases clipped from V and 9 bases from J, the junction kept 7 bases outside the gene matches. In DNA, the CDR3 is TGTGCCAGCAGCTCTCCGGGACAGGGTATTTCACCCCTCCACTTT. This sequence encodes CASSSPGQGISPLHF.

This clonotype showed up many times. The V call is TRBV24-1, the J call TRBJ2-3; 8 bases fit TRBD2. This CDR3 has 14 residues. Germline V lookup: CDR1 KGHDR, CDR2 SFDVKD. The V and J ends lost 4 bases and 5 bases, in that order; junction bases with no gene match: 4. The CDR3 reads CATSDPTSGDTQYF. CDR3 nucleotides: TGTGCCACCAGTGACCCCACTAGCGGAGATACGCAGTATTTT.

The CDR3 sequence: CASSLSHIANTGELFF. The CDR3 DNA reads as TGTGCCAGCAGCTTAAGCCACATCGCGAACACCGGGGAGCTGTTTTTT. The chain is built from TRBV7-6 and TRBJ2-2; D unclear. This CDR3 spans 16 amino acids. V lost 2 bases to trimming and J lost 0 bases, with 10 bases between them. Germline values: CDR1 SGHVS, CDR2 FNYEAQ.

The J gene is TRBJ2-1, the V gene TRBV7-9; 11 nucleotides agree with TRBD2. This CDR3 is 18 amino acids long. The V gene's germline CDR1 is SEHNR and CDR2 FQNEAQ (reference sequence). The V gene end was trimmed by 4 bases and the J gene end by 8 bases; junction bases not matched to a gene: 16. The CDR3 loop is CASSSDNLTSGRSYEQFF. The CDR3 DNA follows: TGTGCCAGCAGCTCTGACAACCTTACTAGCGGGAGAAGTTATGAGCAGTTCTTC.

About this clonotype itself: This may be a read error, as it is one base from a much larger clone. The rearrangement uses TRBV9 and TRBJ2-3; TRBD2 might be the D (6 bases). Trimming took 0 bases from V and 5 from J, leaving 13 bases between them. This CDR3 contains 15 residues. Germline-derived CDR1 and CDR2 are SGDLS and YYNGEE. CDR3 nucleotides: TGTGCCAGCAGCGTAGGCGGCGGGGTGGTAGATACGCAGTATTTT. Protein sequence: CASSVGGGVVDTQYF.

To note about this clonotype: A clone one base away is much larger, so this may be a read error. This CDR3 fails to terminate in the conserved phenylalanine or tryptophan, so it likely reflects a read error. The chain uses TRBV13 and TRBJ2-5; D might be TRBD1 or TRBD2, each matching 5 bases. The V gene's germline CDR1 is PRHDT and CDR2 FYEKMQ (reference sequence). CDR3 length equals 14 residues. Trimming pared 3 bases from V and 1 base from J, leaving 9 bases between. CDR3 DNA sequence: TGTGCCAGCAGCTTGACGGGACCCCAAGAGACCCAGTACCTC. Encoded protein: CASSLTGPQETQYL.

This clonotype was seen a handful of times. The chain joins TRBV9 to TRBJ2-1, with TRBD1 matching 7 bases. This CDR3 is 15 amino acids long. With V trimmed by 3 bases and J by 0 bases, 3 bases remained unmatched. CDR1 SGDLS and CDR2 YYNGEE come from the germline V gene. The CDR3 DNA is TGTGCCAGCAGCGGGGACAGCAGCTCCTACAATGAGCAGTTCTTC. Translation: CASSGDSSSYNEQFF. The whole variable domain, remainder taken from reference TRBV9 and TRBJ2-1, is DSGVTQTPKHLITATGQRVTLRCSPRSGDLSVYWYQQSLDQGLQFLIQYYNGEERAKGNILERFSAQQFPDLHSELNLSSLELGDSALYFCASSGDSSSYNEQFFGPGTRLTVL.

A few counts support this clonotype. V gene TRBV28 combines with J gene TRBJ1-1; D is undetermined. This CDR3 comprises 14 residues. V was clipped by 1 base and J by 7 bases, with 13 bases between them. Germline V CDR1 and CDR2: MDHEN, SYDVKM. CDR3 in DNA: TGTGCCAGCAGTTTATACCGGGGAACCAATGAAGCTTTCTTT. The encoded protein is CASSLYRGTNEAFF. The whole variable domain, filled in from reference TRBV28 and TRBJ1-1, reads DVKVTQSSRYLVKRTGEKVFLECVQDMDHENMFWYRQDPGLGLRLIYFSYDVKMKEKGDIPEGYSVSREKKERFSLILESASTNQTSMYLCASSLYRGTNEAFFGQGTRLTVV.

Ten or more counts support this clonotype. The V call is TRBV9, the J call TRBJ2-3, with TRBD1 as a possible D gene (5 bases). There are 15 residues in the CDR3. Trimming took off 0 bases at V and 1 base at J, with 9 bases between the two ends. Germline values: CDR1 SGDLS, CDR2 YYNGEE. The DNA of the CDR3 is TGTGCCAGCAGCGTAGAAGGGGTAGGCACAGATACGCAGTATTTT. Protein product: CASSVEGVGTDTQYF.

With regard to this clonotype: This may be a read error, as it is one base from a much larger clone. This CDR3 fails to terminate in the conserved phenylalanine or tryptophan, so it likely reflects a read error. The CDR3 DNA sequence: TGTGCCAGTAACCAGGGTAATTCACCCCTCCACCTT. Its protein product is CASNQGNSPLHL. The chain couples TRBV19 to TRBJ1-6; tentatively, D is TRBD1 (5 bases). Trimming shortened V by 7 bases and J by 6 bases, and 7 bases separated the two germline ends. The CDR3 contains 12 residues. Per the germline V gene, CDR1 is LNHDA and CDR2 is SQIVND (reference sequence).

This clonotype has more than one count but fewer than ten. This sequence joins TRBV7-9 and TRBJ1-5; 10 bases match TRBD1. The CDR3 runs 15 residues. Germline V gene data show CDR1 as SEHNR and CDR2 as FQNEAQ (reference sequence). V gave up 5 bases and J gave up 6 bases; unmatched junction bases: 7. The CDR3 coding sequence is TGTGCCAGCAGCCCCCCGGGACAGGGGATTCAGCCCCAGCATTTT. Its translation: CASSPPGQGIQPQHF.

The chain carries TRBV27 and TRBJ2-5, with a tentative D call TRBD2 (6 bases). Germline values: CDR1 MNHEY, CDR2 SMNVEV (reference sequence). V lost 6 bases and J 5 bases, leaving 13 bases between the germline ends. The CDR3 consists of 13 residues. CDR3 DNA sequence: TGTGCCAGCAGATCCACTAGCTATGAGACCCAGTACTTC. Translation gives CASRSTSYETQYF.

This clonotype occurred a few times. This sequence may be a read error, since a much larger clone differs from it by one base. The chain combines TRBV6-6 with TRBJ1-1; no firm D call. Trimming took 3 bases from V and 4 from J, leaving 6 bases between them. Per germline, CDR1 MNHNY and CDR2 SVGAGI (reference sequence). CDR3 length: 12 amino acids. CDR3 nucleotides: TGTGCCAGCAGTTATTTCAGCACTGAAGCTTTCTTT. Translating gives CASSYFSTEAFF.

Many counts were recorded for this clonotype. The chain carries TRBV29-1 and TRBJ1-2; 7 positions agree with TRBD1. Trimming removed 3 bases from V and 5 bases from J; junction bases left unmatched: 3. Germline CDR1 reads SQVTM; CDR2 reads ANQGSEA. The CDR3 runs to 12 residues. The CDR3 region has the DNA TGCAGCGTTGACGGGACAGAGTATGGCTACACCTTC. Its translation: CSVDGTEYGYTF.